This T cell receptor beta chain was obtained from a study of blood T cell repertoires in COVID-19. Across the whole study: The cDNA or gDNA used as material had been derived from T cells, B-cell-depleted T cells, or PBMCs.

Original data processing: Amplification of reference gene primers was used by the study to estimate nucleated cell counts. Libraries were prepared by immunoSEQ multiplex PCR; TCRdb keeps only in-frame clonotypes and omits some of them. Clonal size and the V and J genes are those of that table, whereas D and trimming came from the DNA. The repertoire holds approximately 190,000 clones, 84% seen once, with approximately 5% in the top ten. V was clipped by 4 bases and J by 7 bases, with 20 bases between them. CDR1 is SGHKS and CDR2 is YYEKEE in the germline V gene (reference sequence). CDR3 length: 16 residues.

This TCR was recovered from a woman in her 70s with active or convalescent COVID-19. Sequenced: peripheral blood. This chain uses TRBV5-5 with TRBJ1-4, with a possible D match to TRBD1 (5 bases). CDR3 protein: CASSVEPQGGSEKLFF. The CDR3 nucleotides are TGTGCCAGCAGCGTGGAACCCCAGGGAGGCTCTGAAAAACTGTTTTTT.